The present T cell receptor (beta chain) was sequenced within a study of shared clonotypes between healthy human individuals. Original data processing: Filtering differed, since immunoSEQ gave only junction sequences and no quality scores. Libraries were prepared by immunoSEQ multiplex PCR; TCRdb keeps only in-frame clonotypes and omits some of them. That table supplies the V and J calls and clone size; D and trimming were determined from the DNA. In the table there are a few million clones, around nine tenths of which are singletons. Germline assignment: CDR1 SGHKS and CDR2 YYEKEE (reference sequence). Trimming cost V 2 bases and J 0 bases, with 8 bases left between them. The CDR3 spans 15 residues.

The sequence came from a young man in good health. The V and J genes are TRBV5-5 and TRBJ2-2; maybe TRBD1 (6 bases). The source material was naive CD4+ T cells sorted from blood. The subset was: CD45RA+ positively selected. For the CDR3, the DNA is TGTGCCAGCAGCTTTGGGACACCGAACACCGGGGAGCTGTTTTTT. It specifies CASSFGTPNTGELFF.